This T cell receptor beta chain is drawn from a study of cytomegalovirus exposure and HLA in healthy donors. Regarding this clone: The antigen is not known.

Broader study findings: With further analysis later on, most CMV-associated TCR beta chains appeared HLA-restricted. According to reports, the classifier identified cytomegalovirus status with high specificity and sensitivity.

This CDR3 is 14 amino acids long. With 2 bases removed from V and 7 bases from J, the gap between germline ends came to 15 bases. Per the germline V gene, CDR1 is SGHTA and CDR2 is FQGNSA. Primers for the PCR totalled 60 Vbeta and 13 Jbeta. In the original workflow: A follow-up analysis tallied tens of millions of unique TCR beta chains, approximately 10 million shared. Assay: immunoSEQ multiplex PCR; the TCRdb copy retains only in-frame clones and omits some. D and trimming were read from the DNA, whereas the V and J calls and clone size are those reported in that table. The repertoire includes 95,000 to 150,000 clones, more than 60% of them detected once, and about 8% sits in the top ten.

The J gene is TRBJ2-7, the V gene TRBV7-2; a weak D match, TRBD1 (6 bases). The sample was PBMCs. The clonotype was recovered from a middle-aged woman in good health and CMV-seropositive. The CDR3 region is CASSLLSGGHEQYF. CDR3 nucleotides: TGTGCCAGCAGCTTACTATCTGGGGGCCATGAGCAGTACTTC.